This TCR beta chain appears in the sequencing data of a study of blood T cell repertoires in COVID-19. Study background: The study drew acute and convalescent COVID-19 samples from the United States, Italy and Spain.

The V segment lost 0 bases and the J segment 1 base; nucleotides outside the gene matches: 8. Germline V gene lookup returns CDR1 GTSNPN and CDR2 SVGIG (reference sequence). The CDR3 sequence is 17 residues long. Original analysis: How many nucleated cells were present was estimated from reference gene primer amplification. Sequencing was performed with immunoSEQ multiplex PCR; in TCRdb, only in-frame clones are kept and a portion is missing. V and J calls and clone size are copied from that table; D and trimming were computed from the DNA. Here the sample spans roughly 250,000 clones, 82% being singletons.

Sequenced sample: peripheral blood. The origin of this receptor is an elderly woman with active or convalescent COVID-19. The chain recombines TRBV30 with TRBJ1-2; 10 nucleotides match TRBD1. CDR3: CAWSVRAGTGDNYGYTF. For the CDR3, the DNA is TGTGCCTGGAGTGTAAGGGCCGGGACAGGGGATAACTATGGCTACACCTTC.